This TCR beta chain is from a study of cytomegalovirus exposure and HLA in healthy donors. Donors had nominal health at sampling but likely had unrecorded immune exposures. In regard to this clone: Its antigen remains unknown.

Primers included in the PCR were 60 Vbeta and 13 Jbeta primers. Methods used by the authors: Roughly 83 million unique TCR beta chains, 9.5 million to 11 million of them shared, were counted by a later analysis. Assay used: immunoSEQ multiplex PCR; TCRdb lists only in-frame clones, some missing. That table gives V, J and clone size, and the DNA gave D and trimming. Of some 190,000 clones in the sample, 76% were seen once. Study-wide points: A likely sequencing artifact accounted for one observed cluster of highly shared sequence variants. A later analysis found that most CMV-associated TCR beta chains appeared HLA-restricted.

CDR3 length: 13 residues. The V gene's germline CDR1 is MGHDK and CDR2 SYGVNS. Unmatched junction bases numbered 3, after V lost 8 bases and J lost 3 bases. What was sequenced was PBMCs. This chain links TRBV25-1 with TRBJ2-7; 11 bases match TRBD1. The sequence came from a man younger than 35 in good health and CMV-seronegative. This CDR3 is CASGQGAFYEQYF. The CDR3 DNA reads TGTGCCAGCGGACAGGGGGCTTTCTACGAGCAGTACTTC.